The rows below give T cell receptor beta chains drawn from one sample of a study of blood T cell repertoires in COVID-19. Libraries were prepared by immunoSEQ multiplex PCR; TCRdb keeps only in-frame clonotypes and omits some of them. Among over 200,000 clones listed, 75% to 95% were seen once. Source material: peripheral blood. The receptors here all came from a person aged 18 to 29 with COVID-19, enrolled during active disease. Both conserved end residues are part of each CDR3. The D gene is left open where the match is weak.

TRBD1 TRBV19 CASSTATGVNTEAFF
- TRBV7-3 CASSLTGELFF
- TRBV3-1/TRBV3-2 CASSQAAGMALEQFF
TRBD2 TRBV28 CASSPSGLAGGSSYNEQFF
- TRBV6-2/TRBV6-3 CASSLQAGETQYF
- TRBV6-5 CASSYLRDTDTQYF
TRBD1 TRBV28 CASSRGQDGNQPQHF
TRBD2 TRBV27 CASSRSAGAYEQYF
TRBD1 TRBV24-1 CATSDLFETGAETQYF
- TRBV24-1 CATSDSRLEREQFF
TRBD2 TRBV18 CASSEGLADSYEQYF
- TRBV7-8 CASSLGGVDQPQHF
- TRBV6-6 CASSSRANSPLHF
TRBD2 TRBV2 CASRGTSGNNEQFF
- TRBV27 CASSLVRSTAFF
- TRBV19 CATSYSGAGELFF
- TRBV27 CASSLLGAKTEAFF
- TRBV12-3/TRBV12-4 CASSLPPGEQYF
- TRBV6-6 CASSPQGYGYTF
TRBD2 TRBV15 CATSSLAGAAYEQYF
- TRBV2 CASTRNDGQPQHF
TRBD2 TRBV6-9 CASSCCPYGSSGPQETQYF
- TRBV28 CASSSNFLGQAYEQYF
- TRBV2 CASMVGGVTQYF
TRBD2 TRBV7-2 CASSLGGSVSTDTQYF
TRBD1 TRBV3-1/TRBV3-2 CASSQGTAGNTIYF
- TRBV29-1 CSVVLTFEAFF
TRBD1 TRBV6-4 CASSEGPSGQGKGYTF
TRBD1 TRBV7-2 CASSADRGGNQPQHF
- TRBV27 CASSLAAKNIQYF
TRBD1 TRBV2 CASSEEGQGSKLFF
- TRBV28 CASSTHSGVEGYTF
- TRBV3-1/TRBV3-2 CASSQEFQHYNSPLHF
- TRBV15 CATSTQRTDYGYTF
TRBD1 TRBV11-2 CASSLGGQGVYEQYF
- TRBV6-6 CASNPGVTDGYTF
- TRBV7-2 CASSLVFRDTEAFF